This T cell receptor beta chain comes out of a study of blood T cell repertoires in COVID-19. Study-level background: The United States, Italy and Spain provided the acute and convalescent COVID-19 samples. From T cells, B-cell-depleted T cells, or PBMCs came the material, which was cDNA or gDNA.

As originally analysed: Reference gene primer amplification gave estimated nucleated cell counts. Method: immunoSEQ multiplex PCR; TCRdb's copy keeps in-frame clones and lacks some. D and trimming come from the DNA, and the V and J calls and clone size come from that table. Here the sample spans some 220,000 clones, approximately 80% being singletons. V was cut by 6 bases and J by 3 bases, with 9 bases left in between. Germline V gene lookup returns CDR1 MDHEN and CDR2 SYDVKM. This CDR3 spans 12 amino acids. The TCR sequence derives from a man between 45 and 60 years old with active or convalescent COVID-19. The V call is TRBV28, the J call TRBJ2-7; D gene unclear. Sample: peripheral blood. CDR3 sequence reads: CASSEMSYEQYF. The CDR3 DNA sequence: TGTGCCAGCAGCGAGATGAGCTACGAGCAGTACTTC.